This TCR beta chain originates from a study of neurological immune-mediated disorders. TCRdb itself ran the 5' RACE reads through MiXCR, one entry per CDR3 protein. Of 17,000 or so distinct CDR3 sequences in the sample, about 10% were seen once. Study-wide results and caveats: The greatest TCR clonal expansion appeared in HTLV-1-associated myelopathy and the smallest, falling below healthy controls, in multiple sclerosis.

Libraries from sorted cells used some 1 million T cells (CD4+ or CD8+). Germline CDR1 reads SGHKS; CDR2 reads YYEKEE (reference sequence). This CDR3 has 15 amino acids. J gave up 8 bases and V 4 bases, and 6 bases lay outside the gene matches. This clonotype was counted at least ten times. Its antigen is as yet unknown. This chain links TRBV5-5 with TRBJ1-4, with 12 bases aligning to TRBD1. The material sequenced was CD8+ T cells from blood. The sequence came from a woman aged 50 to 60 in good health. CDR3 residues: CASSGGDRGLEKLFF. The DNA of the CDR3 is TGTGCCAGCAGCGGTGGGGACAGGGGGCTGGAAAAACTGTTTTTT.